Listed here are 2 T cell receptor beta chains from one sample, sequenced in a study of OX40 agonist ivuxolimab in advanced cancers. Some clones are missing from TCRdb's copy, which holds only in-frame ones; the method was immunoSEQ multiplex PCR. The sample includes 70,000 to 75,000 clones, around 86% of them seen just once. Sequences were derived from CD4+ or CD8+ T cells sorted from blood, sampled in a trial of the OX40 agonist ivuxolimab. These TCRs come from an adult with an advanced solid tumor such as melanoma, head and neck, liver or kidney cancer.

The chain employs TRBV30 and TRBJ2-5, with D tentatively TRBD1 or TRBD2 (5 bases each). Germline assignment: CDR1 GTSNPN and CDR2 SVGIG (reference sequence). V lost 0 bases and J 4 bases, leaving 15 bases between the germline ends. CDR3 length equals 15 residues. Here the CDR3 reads CAWSVDTSGRETQYF. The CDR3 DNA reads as TGTGCCTGGAGTGTAGACACATCAGGGAGAGAGACCCAGTACTTC.

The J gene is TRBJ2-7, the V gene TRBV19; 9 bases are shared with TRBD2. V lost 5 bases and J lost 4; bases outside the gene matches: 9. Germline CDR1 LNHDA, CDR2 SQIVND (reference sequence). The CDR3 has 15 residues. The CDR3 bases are TGTGCCAGTAGTGATAGCGGGAGAGGTTATTACGAGCAGTACTTC. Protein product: CASSDSGRGYYEQYF.